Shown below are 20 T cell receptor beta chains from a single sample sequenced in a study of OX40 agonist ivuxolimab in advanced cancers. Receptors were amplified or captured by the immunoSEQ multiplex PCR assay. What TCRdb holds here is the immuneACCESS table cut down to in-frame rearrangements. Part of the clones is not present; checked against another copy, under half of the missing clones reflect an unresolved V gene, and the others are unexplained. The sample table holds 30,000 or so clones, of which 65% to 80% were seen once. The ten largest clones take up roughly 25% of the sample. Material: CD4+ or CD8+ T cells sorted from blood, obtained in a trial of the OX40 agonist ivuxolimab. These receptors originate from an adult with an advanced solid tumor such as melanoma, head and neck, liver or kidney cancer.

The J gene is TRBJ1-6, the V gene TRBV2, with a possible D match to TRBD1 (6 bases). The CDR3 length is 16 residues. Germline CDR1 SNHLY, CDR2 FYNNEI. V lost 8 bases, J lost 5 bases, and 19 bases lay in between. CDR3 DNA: TGTGCCAGCTCCGAGGGAGGGGGGGGGAATAATTCACCCCTCCACTTT. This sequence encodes CASSEGGGGNNSPLHF. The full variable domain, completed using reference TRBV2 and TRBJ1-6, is EPEVTQTPSHQVTQMGQEVILRCVPISNHLYFYWYRQILGQKVEFLVSFYNNEISEKSEIFDDQFSVERPDGSNFTLKIRSTKLEDSAMYFCASSEGGGGNNSPLHFGNGTRLTVT.

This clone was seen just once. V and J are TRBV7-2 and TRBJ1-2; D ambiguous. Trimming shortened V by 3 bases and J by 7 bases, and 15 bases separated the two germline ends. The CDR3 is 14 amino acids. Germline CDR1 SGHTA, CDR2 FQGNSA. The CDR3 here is CASSLAARSGGYTF. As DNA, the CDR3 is TGTGCCAGCAGCTTGGCGGCGAGGTCAGGTGGCTACACCTTC.

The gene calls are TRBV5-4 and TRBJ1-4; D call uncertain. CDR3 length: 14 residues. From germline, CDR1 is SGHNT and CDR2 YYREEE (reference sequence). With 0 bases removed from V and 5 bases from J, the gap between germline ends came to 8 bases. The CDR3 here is CASSLAGFNEKLFF. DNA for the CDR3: TGTGCCAGCAGCTTGGCCGGCTTCAATGAAAAACTGTTTTTT.

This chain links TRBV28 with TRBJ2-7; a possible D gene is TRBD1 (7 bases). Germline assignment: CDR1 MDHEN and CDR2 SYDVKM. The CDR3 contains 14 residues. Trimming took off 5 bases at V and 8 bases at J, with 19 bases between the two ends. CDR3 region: CASSPHSQGGQQYF. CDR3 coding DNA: TGTGCCAGCAGTCCGCACTCTCAGGGGGGACAGCAGTACTTC.

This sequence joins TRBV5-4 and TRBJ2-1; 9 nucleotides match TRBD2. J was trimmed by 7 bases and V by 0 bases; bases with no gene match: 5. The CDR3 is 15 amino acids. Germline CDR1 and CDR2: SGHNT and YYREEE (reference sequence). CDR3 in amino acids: CASSLALAGTNEQFF. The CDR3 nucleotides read TGTGCCAGCAGCTTGGCCCTAGCGGGGACTAATGAGCAGTTCTTC.

CDR3 in amino acids: CASSQDRVEQYF. CDR3 bases: TGTGCCAGCAGCCAGGACAGGGTCGAGCAGTACTTC. The chain is built from TRBV14 and TRBJ2-7; TRBD1 aligns across 8 bases. V was clipped by 3 bases and J by 6 bases; unmatched bases: 1. The CDR3 totals 12 residues. CDR1 is SGHDN, CDR2 FVKESK, per germline.

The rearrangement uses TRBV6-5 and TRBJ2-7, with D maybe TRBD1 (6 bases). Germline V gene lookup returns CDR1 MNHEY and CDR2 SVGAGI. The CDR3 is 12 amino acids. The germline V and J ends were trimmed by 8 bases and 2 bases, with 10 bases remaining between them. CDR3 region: CASGQRPYEQYF. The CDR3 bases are TGTGCCAGCGGACAGAGACCCTACGAGCAGTACTTC.

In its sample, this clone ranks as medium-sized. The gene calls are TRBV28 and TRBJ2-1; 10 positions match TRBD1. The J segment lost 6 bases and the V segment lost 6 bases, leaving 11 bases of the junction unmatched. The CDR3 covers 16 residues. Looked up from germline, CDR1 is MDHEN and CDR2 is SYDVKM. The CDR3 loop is CASRTSGTGAPNEQFF. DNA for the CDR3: TGTGCCAGCAGGACGTCCGGGACAGGGGCCCCCAATGAGCAGTTCTTC.

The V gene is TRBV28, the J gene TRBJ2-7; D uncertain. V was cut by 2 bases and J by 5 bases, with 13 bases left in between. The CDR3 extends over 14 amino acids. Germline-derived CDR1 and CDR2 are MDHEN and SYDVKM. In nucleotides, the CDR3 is TGTGCCAGCAGTTTAAGGCCCGGAGAAAACGAGCAGTACTTC. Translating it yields CASSLRPGENEQYF.

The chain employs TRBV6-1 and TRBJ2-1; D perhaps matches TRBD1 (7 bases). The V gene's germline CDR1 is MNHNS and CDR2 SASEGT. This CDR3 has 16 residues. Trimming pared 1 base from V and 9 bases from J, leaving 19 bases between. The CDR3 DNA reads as TGTGCCAGCAGTGAAGTTTGGGGTGGAGGGGGCGGTGAGCAGTTCTTC. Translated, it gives CASSEVWGGGGGEQFF.

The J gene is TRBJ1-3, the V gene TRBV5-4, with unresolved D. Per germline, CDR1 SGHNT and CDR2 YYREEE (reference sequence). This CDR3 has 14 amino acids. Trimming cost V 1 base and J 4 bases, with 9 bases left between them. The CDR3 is CASSLFGSGNTIYF. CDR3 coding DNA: TGTGCCAGCAGCTTGTTTGGGTCAGGAAACACCATATATTTT. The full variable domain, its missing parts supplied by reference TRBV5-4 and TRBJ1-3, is ETGVTQSPTHLIKTRGQQVTLRCSSQSGHNTVSWYQQALGQGPQFIFQYYREEENGRGNFPPRFSGLQFPNYSSELNVNALELDDSALYLCASSLFGSGNTIYFGEGSWLTVV.

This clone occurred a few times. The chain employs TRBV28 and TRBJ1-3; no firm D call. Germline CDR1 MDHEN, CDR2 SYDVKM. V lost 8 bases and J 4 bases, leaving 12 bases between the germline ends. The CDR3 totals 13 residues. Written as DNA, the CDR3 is TGTGCCAGCTGGGATGATGACGGAAACACCATATATTTT. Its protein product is CASWDDDGNTIYF.

In DNA, the CDR3 is TGTGCCAGTAGTATAGATCGCGATGAAGCTTTCTTT. Residues: CASSIDRDEAFF. The chain recombines TRBV19 with TRBJ1-1, with D hard to call. V was trimmed by 0 bases and J by 7 bases, leaving 6 bases between them. The CDR3 extends over 12 amino acids. Germline assignment: CDR1 LNHDA and CDR2 SQIVND (reference sequence).

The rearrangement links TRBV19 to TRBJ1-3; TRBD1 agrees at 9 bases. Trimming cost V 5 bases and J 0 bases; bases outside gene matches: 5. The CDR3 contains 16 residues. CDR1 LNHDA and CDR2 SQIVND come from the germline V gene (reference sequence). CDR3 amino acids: CASSFTGGRSGNTIYF. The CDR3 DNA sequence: TGTGCCAGTAGTTTTACAGGGGGCCGCTCTGGAAACACCATATATTTT.

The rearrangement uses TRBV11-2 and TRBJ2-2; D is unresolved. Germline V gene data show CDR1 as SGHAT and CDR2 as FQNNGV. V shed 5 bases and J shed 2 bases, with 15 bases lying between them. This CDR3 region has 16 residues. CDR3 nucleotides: TGTGCCAGCAGCCCAACACTGAACTATAACACCGGGGAGCTGTTTTTT. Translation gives CASSPTLNYNTGELFF.

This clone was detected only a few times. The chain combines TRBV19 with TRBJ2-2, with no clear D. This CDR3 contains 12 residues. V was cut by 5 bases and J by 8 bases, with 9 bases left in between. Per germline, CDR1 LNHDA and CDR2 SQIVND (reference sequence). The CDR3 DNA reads TGTGCCAGTAGTTTTCTGGATGGGGAGCTGTTTTTT. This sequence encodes CASSFLDGELFF.

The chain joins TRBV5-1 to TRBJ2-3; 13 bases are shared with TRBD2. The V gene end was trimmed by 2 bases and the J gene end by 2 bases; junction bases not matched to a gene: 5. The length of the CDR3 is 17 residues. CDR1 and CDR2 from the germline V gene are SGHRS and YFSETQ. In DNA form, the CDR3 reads TGCGCCAGCAGCTTACTGACTAGCGGGGGGTCCACAGATACGCAGTATTTT. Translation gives CASSLLTSGGSTDTQYF.

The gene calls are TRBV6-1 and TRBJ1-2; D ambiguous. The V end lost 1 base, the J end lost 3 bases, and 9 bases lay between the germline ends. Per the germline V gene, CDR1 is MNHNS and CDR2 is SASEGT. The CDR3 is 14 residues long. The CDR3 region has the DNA TGTGCCAGCAGTGAAGTATGGGTGGACTATGGCTACACCTTC. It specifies CASSEVWVDYGYTF.

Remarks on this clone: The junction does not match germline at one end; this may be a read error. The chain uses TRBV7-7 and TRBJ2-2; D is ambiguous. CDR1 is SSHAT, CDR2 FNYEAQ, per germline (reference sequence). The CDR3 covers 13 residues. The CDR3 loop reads CASSQRSAGELFF. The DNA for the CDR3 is TGTGCTAGCAGCCAGAGATCCGCCGGGGAGCTGTTTTTT.

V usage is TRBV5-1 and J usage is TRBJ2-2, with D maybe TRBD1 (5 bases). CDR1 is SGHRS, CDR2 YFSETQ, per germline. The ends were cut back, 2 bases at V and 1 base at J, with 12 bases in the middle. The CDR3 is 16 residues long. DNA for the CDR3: TGCGCCAGCAGCTTAGGGGTATTGGAGAACACCGGGGAGCTGTTTTTT. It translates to CASSLGVLENTGELFF.